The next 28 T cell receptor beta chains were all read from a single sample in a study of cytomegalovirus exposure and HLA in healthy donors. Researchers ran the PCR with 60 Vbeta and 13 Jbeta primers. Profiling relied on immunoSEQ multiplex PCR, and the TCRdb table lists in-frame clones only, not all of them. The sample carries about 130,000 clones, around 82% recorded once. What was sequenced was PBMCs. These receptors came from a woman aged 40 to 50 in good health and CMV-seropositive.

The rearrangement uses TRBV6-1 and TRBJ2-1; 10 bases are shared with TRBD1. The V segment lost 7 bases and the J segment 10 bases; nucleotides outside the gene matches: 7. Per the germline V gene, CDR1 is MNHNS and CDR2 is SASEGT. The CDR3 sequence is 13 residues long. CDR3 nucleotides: TGTGCCAGCACCAGACAGGGGGCTCGGGAGCAGTTCTTC. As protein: CASTRQGAREQFF.

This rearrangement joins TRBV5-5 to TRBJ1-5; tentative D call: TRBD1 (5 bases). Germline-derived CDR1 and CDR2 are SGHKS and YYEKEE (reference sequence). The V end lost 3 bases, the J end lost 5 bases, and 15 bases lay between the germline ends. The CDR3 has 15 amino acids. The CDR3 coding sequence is TGTGCCAGCAGCTCGAGAGAGAGCAGGGATCAGCCCCAGCATTTT. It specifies CASSSRESRDQPQHF.

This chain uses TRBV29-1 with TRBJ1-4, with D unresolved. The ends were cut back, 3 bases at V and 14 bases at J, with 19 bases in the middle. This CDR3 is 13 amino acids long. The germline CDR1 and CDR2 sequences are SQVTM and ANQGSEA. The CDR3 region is CSVEYAEGAVLFF. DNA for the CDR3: TGCAGCGTTGAGTACGCGGAGGGAGCCGTCCTGTTTTTT.

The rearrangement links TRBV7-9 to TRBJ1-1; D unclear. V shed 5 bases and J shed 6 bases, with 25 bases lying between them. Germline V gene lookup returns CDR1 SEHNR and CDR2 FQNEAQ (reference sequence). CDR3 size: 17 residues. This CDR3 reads CASSPLGNKGVYAEAFF. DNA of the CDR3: TGTGCCAGCAGCCCCCTCGGGAACAAGGGTGTATACGCTGAAGCTTTCTTT.

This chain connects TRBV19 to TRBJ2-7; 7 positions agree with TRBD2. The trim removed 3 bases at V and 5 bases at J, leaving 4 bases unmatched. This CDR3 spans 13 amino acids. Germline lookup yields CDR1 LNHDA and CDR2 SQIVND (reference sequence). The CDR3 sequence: CASSMASGDEQYF. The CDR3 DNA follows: TGTGCCAGTAGTATGGCCAGCGGGGACGAGCAGTACTTC.

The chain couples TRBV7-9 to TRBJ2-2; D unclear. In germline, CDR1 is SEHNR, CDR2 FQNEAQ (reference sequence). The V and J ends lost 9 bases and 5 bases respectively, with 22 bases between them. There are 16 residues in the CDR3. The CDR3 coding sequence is TGTGCCAGTCCGAAGTTCAAGGCAGGAATGACCGGGGAGCTGTTTTTT. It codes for CASPKFKAGMTGELFF.

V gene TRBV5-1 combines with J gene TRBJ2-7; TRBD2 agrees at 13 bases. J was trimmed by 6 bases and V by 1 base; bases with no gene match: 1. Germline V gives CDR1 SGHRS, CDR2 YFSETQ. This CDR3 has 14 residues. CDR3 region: CASSLRTSGSEQYF. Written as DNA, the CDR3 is TGCGCCAGCAGCTTGAGGACTAGCGGGAGCGAGCAGTACTTC.

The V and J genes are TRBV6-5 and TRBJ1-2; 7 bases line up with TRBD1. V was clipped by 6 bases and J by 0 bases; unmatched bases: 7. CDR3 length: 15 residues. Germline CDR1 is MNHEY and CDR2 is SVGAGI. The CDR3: CASRVDRETNYGYTF. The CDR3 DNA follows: TGTGCCAGCAGGGTCGACAGGGAGACTAACTATGGCTACACCTTC.

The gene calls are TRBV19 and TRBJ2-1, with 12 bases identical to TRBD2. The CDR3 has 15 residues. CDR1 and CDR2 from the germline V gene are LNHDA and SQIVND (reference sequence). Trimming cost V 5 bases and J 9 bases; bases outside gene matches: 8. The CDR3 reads CASSPWTSGIGEQFF. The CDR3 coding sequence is TGTGCCAGTAGTCCATGGACTAGCGGGATAGGTGAGCAGTTCTTC.

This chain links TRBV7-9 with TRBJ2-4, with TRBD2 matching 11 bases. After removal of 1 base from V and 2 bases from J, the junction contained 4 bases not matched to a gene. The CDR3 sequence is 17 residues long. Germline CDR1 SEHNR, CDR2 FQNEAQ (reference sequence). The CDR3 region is CASSLGGLAETKNIQYF. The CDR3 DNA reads TGTGCCAGCAGCTTAGGGGGACTAGCGGAAACCAAAAACATTCAGTACTTC.

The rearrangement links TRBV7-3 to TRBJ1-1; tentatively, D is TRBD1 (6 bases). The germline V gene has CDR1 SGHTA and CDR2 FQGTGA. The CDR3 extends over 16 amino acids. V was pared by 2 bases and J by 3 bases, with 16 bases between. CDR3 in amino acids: CASSLWVQGEDTEAFF. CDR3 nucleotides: TGTGCCAGCAGCTTATGGGTACAGGGTGAGGACACTGAAGCTTTCTTT.

This CDR3 is CASSSLPGQQETQYF. CDR3 DNA: TGTGCCAGCAGCTCACTCCCGGGACAGCAAGAGACCCAGTACTTC. The V and J genes are TRBV13 and TRBJ2-5; 7 bases fit TRBD1. In germline, CDR1 is PRHDT, CDR2 FYEKMQ (reference sequence). CDR3 size: 15 residues. The junction had 7 bases not matched to a gene; V was cut back by 4 bases and J by 2 bases. The full variable domain, in which reference TRBV13 and TRBJ2-5 provide the parts outside the CDR3, is AAGVIQSPRHLIKEKRETATLKCYPIPRHDTVYWYQQGPGQDPQFLISFYEKMQSDKGSIPDRFSAQQFSDYHSELNMSSLELGDSALYFCASSSLPGQQETQYFGPGTRLLVL.

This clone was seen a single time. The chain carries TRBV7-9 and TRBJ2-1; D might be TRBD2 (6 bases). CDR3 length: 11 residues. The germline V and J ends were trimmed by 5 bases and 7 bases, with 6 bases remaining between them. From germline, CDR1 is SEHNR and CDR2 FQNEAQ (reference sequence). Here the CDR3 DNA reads TGTGCCAGCAGCCGGGAGAATGAGCAGTTCTTC. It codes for CASSRENEQFF.

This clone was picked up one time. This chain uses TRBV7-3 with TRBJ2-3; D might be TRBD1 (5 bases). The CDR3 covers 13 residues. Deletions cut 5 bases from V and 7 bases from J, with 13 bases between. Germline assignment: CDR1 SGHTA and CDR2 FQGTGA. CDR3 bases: TGTGCCAGCAGCCTAGAGCAGGGTCATACGCAGTATTTT. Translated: CASSLEQGHTQYF. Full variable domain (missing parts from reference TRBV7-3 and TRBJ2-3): GAGVSQTPSNKVTEKGKYVELRCDPISGHTALYWYRQSLGQGPEFLIYFQGTGAADDSGLPNDRFFAVRPEGSVSTLKIQRTERGDSAVYLCASSLEQGHTQYFGPGTRLTVL.

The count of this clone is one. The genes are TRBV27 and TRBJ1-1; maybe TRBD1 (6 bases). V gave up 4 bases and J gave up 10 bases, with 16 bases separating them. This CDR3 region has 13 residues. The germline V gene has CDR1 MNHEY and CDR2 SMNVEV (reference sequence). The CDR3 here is CASSSRGPRGAFF. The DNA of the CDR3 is TGTGCCAGCAGTTCCCGGGGCCCCAGGGGAGCTTTCTTT.

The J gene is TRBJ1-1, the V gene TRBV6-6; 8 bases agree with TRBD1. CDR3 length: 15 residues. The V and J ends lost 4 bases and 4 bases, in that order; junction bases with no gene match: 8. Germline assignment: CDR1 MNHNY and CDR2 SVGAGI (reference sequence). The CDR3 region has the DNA TGTGCCAGCAGTTCCGGGACAGGAGGTATCACTGAAGCTTTCTTT. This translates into CASSSGTGGITEAFF.

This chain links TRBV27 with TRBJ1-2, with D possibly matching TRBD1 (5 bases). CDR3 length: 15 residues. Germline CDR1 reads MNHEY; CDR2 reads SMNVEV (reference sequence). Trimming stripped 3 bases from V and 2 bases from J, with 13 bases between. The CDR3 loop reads CASSFAPNRNYGYTF. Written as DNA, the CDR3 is TGTGCCAGCAGTTTTGCCCCCAACAGGAACTATGGCTACACCTTC.

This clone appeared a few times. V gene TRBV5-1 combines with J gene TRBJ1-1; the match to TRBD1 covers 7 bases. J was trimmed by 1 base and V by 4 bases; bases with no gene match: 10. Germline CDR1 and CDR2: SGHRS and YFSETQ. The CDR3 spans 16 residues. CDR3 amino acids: CASSLLPGQPNTEAFF. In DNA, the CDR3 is TGCGCCAGCAGCCTGCTTCCGGGACAGCCGAACACTGAAGCTTTCTTT.

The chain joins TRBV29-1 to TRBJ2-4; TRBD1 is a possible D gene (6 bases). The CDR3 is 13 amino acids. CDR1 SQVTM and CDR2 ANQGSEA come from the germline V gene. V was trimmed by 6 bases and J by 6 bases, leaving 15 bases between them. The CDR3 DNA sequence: TGCAGCGTATCAACAGGGAATTTAAACATTCAGTACTTC. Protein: CSVSTGNLNIQYF.

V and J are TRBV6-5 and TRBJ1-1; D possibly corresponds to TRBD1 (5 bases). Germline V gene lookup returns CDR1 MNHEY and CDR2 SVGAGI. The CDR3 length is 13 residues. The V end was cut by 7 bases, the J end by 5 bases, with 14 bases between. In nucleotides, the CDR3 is TGTGCCAGCAACCAGGGAGGGATAACTGAAGCTTTCTTT. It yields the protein CASNQGGITEAFF.

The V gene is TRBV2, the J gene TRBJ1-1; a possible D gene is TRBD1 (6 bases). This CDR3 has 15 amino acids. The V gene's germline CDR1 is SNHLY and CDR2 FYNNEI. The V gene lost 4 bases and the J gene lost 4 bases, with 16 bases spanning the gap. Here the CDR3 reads CASSGRGGASTEAFF. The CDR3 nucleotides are TGTGCCAGCAGTGGTCGTGGGGGCGCCAGCACTGAAGCTTTCTTT.

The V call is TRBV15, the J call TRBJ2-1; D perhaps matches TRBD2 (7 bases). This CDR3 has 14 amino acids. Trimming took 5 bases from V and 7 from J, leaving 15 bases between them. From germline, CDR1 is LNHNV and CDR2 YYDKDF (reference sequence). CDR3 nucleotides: TGTGCCACCAGCCCGCGGGGGCCGGGAAATGAGCAGTTCTTC. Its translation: CATSPRGPGNEQFF.

The CDR3 is CRADRMAEQYF. The CDR3 bases are TGCAGGGCGGACAGGATGGCCGAGCAGTACTTC. The chain combines TRBV20-1 with TRBJ2-7; 7 bases fit TRBD1. Germline CDR1 and CDR2: DFQATT and SNEGSKA (reference sequence). CDR3 length: 11 residues.

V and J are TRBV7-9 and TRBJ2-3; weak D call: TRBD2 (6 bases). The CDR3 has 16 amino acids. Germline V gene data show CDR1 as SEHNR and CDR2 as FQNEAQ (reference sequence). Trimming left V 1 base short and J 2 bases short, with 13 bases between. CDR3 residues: CASSLGGVDITDTQYF. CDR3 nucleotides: TGTGCCAGCAGCTTAGGCGGGGTCGACATCACAGATACGCAGTATTTT.

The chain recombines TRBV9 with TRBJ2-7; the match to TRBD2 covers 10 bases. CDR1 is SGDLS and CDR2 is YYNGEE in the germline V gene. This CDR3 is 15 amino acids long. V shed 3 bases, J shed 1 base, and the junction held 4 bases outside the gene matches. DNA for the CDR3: TGTGCCAGCAGCGCTGGGACTAGCGAGTCCTACGAGCAGTACTTC. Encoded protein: CASSAGTSESYEQYF.

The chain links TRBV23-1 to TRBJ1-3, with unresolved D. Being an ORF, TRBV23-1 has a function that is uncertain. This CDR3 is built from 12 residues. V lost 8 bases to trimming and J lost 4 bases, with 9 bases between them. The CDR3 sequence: CASSVRGNTIYF. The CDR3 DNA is TGCGCCAGCTCGGTGAGGGGAAACACCATATATTTT.

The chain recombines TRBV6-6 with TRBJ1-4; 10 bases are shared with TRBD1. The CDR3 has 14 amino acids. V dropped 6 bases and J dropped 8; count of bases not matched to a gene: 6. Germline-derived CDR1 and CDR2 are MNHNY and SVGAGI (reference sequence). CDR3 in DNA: TGTGCCAGCAGGCGACAGGGGGCGGGGGAAAAACTGTTTTTT. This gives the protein CASRRQGAGEKLFF.

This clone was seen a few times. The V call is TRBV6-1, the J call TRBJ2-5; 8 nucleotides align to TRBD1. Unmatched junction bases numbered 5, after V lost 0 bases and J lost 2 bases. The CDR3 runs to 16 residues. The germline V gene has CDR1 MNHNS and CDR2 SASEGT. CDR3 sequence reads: CASSEAPGTGQETQYF. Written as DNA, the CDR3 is TGTGCCAGCAGTGAAGCCCCCGGGACAGGACAAGAGACCCAGTACTTC.